This T cell receptor (beta chain) came from a study of CXCR3-negative and CXCR3-positive naive CD8 T cells. Regarding the study as a whole: Expression of CXCR3 was partially reduced after cryopreservation, and fresh PBMCs were used in most assays. Naive cells with CXCR3 showed TRB CDR3s that were more hydrophobic than those in CXCR3-negative naive cells. Naive subsets were similarly diverse, while memory CD8+ repertoires were much less diverse.

Germline values: CDR1 SGDLS, CDR2 YYNGEE. The CDR3 runs to 16 residues. Through 5' RACE with UMI labels, the TRB cDNA libraries were prepared. TCRdb re-called the 5' RACE reads and shows each CDR3 protein once, DNA omitted. This table lists 100,000 to 150,000 distinct CDR3 sequences. On this clonotype itself: Its antigen is not identified.

A CD45RO-CCR7+CD27+CD95- phenotype identified naive CD8+ T cells. The rearrangement links TRBV9 to TRBJ2-3. The sequence was collected from a human donor in good health. Some clones in this sample may be carry-over from other donors' samples. Sequenced: naive CXCR3- CD8+ T cells from blood. Documented subset: CD45RO-CCR7+CD27+CD95- naive CD8+ T cells lacking CXCR3 (TNR3-). The CDR3 region is CASSVDIHRTTDTQYF.